These 12 T cell receptor beta chains were sequenced from one sample in a study of blood T cell repertoires in COVID-19. Generated by immunoSEQ multiplex PCR, the TCRdb table keeps only in-frame clones and is missing some. This sample has roughly 74,000 clones, with around nine tenths found just once. Sequenced: peripheral blood. The origin of the receptors is a man in his 70s with active or convalescent COVID-19.

In nucleotides, the CDR3 is TGTGCCAGCAGCCTAACGCCGGGGGGCCAAGAGATGTACTTC. This codes for CASSLTPGGQEMYF. The chain recombines TRBV7-2 with TRBJ2-7; D is perhaps TRBD2 (7 bases). V lost 5 bases to trimming and J lost 12 bases, with 23 bases between them. CDR1 is SGHTA and CDR2 is FQGNSA in the germline V gene. CDR3 size: 14 residues.

The rearrangement links TRBV5-1 to TRBJ2-3, with 8 bases lining up with TRBD2. Trimming cost V 3 bases and J 0 bases; bases outside gene matches: 6. Germline CDR1 reads SGHRS; CDR2 reads YFSETQ. This CDR3 spans 16 amino acids. CDR3 sequence: CASSWVLAGSTDTQYF. DNA of the CDR3: TGCGCCAGCAGCTGGGTCCTAGCGGGTAGCACAGATACGCAGTATTTT.

The chain has TRBV7-7 and TRBJ1-3; D not certain. The CDR3 has 13 amino acids. Germline V gene data show CDR1 as SSHAT and CDR2 as FNYEAQ (reference sequence). V gave up 5 bases and J gave up 0 bases, with 5 bases separating them. CDR3 residues: CASSPSSGNTIYF. For the CDR3, the DNA is TGTGCCAGCAGCCCCAGCTCTGGAAACACCATATATTTT.

The chain is built from TRBV27 and TRBJ2-7; perhaps TRBD1 as D (5 bases). This CDR3 comprises 13 residues. The V end was cut by 3 bases, the J end by 2 bases, with 8 bases between. CDR1 is MNHEY and CDR2 is SMNVEV in the germline V gene (reference sequence). The CDR3 coding sequence is TGTGCCAGCAGTTTTTGGGGCCCCTACGAGCAGTACTTC. This sequence encodes CASSFWGPYEQYF.

The rearrangement uses TRBV10-3 and TRBJ2-1, with 7 bases fitting TRBD1. The CDR3 spans 16 residues. With V trimmed by 4 bases and J by 3 bases, 9 bases remained unmatched. Germline V gene lookup returns CDR1 ENHRY and CDR2 SYGVKD. The CDR3 bases are TGTGCCATCAGTGCGGGACAGCAAGGATACTACAATGAGCAGTTCTTC. It yields the protein CAISAGQQGYYNEQFF.

The CDR3, as DNA: TGTGCCAGCAGCTTAGTGGGCGGAACGGGGGAGCAGTACTTC. The encoded protein is CASSLVGGTGEQYF. This chain connects TRBV7-9 to TRBJ2-7, with TRBD2 as a possible D gene (5 bases). Per germline, CDR1 SEHNR and CDR2 FQNEAQ (reference sequence). With 1 base removed from V and 7 bases from J, the gap between germline ends came to 14 bases. This CDR3 region has 14 residues.

V and J are TRBV7-3 and TRBJ2-2, with TRBD2 matching 9 bases. V was pared by 0 bases and J by 2 bases, with 1 base of the junction left unmatched. CDR1 and CDR2 from the germline V gene are SGHTA and FQGTGA. The CDR3 loop spans 16 amino acids. CDR3 coding DNA: TGTGCCAGCAGCTTAACCGGGACTAGCAACACCGGGGAGCTGTTTTTT. Protein: CASSLTGTSNTGELFF.

The V call is TRBV5-1, the J call TRBJ2-1, with unresolved D. CDR1 is SGHRS and CDR2 is YFSETQ in the germline V gene. The CDR3 is 15 residues long. Trimming cost V 0 bases and J 9 bases, with 16 bases left between them. This chain's CDR3 is CASSLAGSAAAEQFF. CDR3 sequence (DNA): TGCGCCAGCAGCTTGGCCGGGTCCGCCGCCGCTGAGCAGTTCTTC.

V and J are TRBV27 and TRBJ1-1; D is ambiguous. Germline V gene data show CDR1 as MNHEY and CDR2 as SMNVEV (reference sequence). The CDR3 has 13 amino acids. V lost 3 bases and J 1 base, leaving 6 bases between the germline ends. The CDR3 protein is CASSFGGNTEAFF. The CDR3 coding sequence is TGTGCCAGCAGTTTTGGAGGGAACACTGAAGCTTTCTTT.

This chain joins TRBV19 and TRBJ1-1; 8 bases line up with TRBD1. This CDR3 is built from 16 residues. J lost 3 bases, V lost 4 bases, and 10 bases had no gene match. CDR1 and CDR2 (germline): LNHDA, SQIVND (reference sequence). The CDR3 region is CASSRQGSWSDTEAFF. DNA for the CDR3: TGTGCCAGTAGTAGACAGGGGTCTTGGTCAGACACTGAAGCTTTCTTT.

V is TRBV29-1 and J is TRBJ1-2; D possibly corresponds to TRBD1 (6 bases). The germline CDR1 and CDR2 sequences are SQVTM and ANQGSEA. The CDR3 extends over 13 amino acids. Trimming took off 6 bases at V and 8 bases at J, with 19 bases between the two ends. The DNA of the CDR3 is TGCAGCGTCGCGGACAGTCCAATGTGGGGCTACACCTTC. Protein sequence: CSVADSPMWGYTF.

The chain has TRBV12-3 or TRBV12-4 and TRBJ2-7, with D maybe TRBD1 (6 bases). The CDR3 runs to 13 residues. V shed 5 bases and J shed 5 bases, with 13 bases lying between them. The CDR3 loop reads CASSPDRFHEQYF. DNA for the CDR3: TGTGCCAGCAGTCCCGACAGGTTCCACGAGCAGTACTTC.